Shown below are 11 T cell receptor beta chains from a single sample sequenced in a study of shared clonotypes between healthy human individuals. Sequencing was performed with immunoSEQ multiplex PCR; in TCRdb, only in-frame clones are kept and a portion is missing. The data contain 950,000 to 1,100,000 clones, 75% of them singletons. Sequencing was done on a sample of memory CD4+ T cells sorted from blood. This sample's subset: CD45RA-negative fraction. These TCRs come from a man between 18 and 35 years old in good health.

The chain employs TRBV10-2 and TRBJ1-5, with 9 bases fitting TRBD1. The CDR3 has 17 amino acids. The V gene end was trimmed by 6 bases and the J gene end by 2 bases; junction bases not matched to a gene: 11. Germline loops: CDR1 WSHSY, CDR2 SAAADI. CDR3: CASRTGGKPRGNQPQHF. The CDR3 DNA reads TGCGCCAGCAGGACAGGGGGGAAACCGAGGGGCAATCAGCCCCAGCATTTT.

This clone was seen ten or more times. The V gene is TRBV7-9, the J gene TRBJ2-2; perhaps TRBD2 as D (6 bases). The length of the CDR3 is 14 residues. The germline V gene encodes CDR1 SEHNR and CDR2 FQNEAQ (reference sequence). Trimming removed 8 bases from V and 0 bases from J, with 10 bases in between. The CDR3: CASGGLTNTGELFF. The CDR3 DNA is TGTGCCAGCGGTGGACTAACGAACACCGGGGAGCTGTTTTTT.

The chain carries TRBV7-9 and TRBJ1-4; TRBD1 aligns across 8 bases. From germline, CDR1 is SEHNR and CDR2 FQNEAQ (reference sequence). The V segment lost 3 bases and the J segment 7 bases; nucleotides outside the gene matches: 13. CDR3 length: 17 amino acids. This chain's CDR3 is CASSFGQGRPGSEKLFF. The CDR3 DNA is TGTGCCAGCAGCTTTGGACAGGGCCGACCCGGAAGTGAAAAACTGTTTTTT.

The CDR3 loop is CASSTTSGGPYEQYF. The CDR3 bases are TGTGCCAGCTCGACGACTAGCGGGGGCCCCTACGAGCAGTACTTC. The chain is built from TRBV9 and TRBJ2-7; TRBD2 aligns across 12 bases. Germline V CDR1 and CDR2: SGDLS, YYNGEE. This CDR3 is 15 amino acids long. V gave up 7 bases and J gave up 2 bases; unmatched junction bases: 7.

This chain links TRBV6-6 with TRBJ2-7; 7 positions match TRBD1. The CDR3 extends over 16 amino acids. Per germline, CDR1 MNHNY and CDR2 SVGAGI (reference sequence). V lost 2 bases and J lost 5; bases outside the gene matches: 12. CDR3 amino acids: CASSYPPGQRSHEQYF. CDR3 coding DNA: TGTGCCAGCAGTTACCCGCCGGGACAGCGATCCCACGAGCAGTACTTC.

The chain uses TRBV5-6 and TRBJ2-7; TRBD1 matches 7 bases. Germline V gene sequence: CDR1 SGHDT, CDR2 YYEEEE. This CDR3 region has 14 residues. V lost 4 bases and J lost 3; bases outside the gene matches: 7. CDR3 coding DNA: TGTGCCAGCAGCCCACCCCGACAGGGCTACGAGCAGTACTTC. This codes for CASSPPRQGYEQYF.

This chain joins TRBV30 and TRBJ1-2; no firm D call. The CDR3 runs to 13 residues. Germline CDR1 reads GTSNPN; CDR2 reads SVGIG (reference sequence). The V end was cut by 2 bases, the J end by 4 bases, with 11 bases between. DNA for the CDR3: TGTGCCTGGAGTAGGACCTCAATCTATGGCTACACCTTC. This translates into CAWSRTSIYGYTF.

The V call is TRBV5-6, the J call TRBJ2-7; TRBD1 matches 7 bases. V shed 3 bases, J shed 3 bases, and the junction held 15 bases outside the gene matches. CDR1 SGHDT and CDR2 YYEEEE come from the germline V gene. The CDR3 is made up of 17 amino acids. Written as DNA, the CDR3 is TGTGCCAGCAGCTCCGCGAGGGGGCACCGCACTAGCTACGAGCAGTACTTC. Translated: CASSSARGHRTSYEQYF.

The chain couples TRBV4-1 to TRBJ1-2; D might be TRBD1 (5 bases). V lost 0 bases and J 7 bases, leaving 12 bases between the germline ends. This CDR3 spans 14 amino acids. The germline CDR1 and CDR2 sequences are MGHRA and YSYEKL. The CDR3 DNA is TGCGCCAGCAGCCAAGACAGGGTTAACGGTGGCTACACCTTC. It encodes CASSQDRVNGGYTF.

For this clone: A read error is possible here, since a much larger clone lies one base away. V gene TRBV25-1 combines with J gene TRBJ1-4, with a tentative D call TRBD1 (5 bases). Trimming stripped 3 bases from V and 2 bases from J, with 10 bases between. Germline CDR1 and CDR2: MGHDK and SYGVNS. The CDR3 is made up of 15 amino acids. The CDR3 sequence is CASSDRGHTNEKLFF. In DNA form, the CDR3 reads TGTGCCAGCAGTGACCGGGGCCATACTAATGAAAAACTGTTTTTT.

J is TRBJ2-3 and V is TRBV6-6; the D gene is possibly TRBD1 (7 bases). Germline CDR1 and CDR2: MNHNY and SVGAGI (reference sequence). Trimming cost V 4 bases and J 1 base, with 12 bases left between them. This CDR3 is 15 amino acids long. The CDR3 is CASSSGDSRTDTQYF. DNA of the CDR3: TGTGCCAGCAGTTCGGGGGACAGCCGCACAGATACGCAGTATTTT.